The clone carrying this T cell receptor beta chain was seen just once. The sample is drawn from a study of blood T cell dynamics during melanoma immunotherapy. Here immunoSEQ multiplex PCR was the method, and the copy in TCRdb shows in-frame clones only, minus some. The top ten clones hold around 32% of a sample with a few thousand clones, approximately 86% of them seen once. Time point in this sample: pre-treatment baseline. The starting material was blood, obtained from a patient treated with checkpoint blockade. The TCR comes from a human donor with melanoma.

CDR3 loop: CATSRAAYMNTEAFF. The CDR3 DNA follows: TGTGCCACCTCCCGGGCAGCCTACATGAACACTGAAGCTTTCTTT. The chain carries TRBV10-3 and TRBJ1-1; D remains unclear. V was pared by 10 bases and J by 0 bases, with 18 bases between. CDR1 and CDR2 (germline): ENHRY, SYGVKD. The CDR3 is 15 residues long.